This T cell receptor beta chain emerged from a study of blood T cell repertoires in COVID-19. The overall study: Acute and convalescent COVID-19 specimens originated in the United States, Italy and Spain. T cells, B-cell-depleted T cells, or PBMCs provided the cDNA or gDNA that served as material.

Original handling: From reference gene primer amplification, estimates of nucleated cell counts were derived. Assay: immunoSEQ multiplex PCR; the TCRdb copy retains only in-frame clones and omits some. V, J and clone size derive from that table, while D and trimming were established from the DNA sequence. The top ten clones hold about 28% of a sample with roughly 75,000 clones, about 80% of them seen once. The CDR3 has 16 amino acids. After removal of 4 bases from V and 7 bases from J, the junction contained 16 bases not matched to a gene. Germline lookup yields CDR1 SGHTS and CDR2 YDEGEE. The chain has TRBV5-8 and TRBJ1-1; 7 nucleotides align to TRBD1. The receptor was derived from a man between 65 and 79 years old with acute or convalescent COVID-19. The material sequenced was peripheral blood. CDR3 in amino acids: CASSPRDRKGSNEAFF. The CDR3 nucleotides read TGTGCCAGCAGCCCTCGGGACAGAAAAGGTAGTAATGAAGCTTTCTTT.